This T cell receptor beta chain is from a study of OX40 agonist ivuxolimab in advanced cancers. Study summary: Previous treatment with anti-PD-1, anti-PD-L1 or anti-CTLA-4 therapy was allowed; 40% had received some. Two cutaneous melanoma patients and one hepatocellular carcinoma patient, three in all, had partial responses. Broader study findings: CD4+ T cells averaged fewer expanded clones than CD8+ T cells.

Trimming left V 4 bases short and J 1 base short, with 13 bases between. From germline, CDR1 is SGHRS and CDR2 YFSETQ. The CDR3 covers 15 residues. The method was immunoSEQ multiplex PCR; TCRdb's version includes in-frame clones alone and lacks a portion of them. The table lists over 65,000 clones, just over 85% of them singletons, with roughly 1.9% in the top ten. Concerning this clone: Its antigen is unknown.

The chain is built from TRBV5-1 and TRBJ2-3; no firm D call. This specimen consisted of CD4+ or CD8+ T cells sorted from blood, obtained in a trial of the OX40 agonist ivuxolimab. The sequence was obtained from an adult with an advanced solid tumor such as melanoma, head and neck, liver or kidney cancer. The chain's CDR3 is CASSVVSTGTDTQYF. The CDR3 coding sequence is TGCGCCAGCAGCGTCGTGAGCACAGGCACAGATACGCAGTATTTT.